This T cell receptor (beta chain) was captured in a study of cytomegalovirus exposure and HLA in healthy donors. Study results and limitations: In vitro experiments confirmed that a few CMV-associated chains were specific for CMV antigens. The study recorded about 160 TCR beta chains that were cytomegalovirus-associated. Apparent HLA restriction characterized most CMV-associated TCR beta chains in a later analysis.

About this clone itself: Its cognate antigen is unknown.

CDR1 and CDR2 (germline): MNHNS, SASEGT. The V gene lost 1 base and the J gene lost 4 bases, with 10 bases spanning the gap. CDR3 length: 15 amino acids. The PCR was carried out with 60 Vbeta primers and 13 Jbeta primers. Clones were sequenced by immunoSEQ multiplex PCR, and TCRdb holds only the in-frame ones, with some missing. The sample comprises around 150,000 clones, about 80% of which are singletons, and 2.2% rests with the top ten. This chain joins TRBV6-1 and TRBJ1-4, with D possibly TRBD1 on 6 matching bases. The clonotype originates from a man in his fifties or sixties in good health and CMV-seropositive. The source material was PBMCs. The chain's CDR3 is CASSEDRDGNEKLFF. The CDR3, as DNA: TGTGCCAGCAGTGAAGACAGGGACGGTAATGAAAAACTGTTTTTT.